Below, 28 T cell receptor beta chains from the same sample are listed, as sequenced in a study of T cells in Graves' hyperthyroidism and ophthalmopathy. Authors of the study amplified TCR beta CDR3 regions from RNA transcripts. During a first-round RT-PCR of the TCR CDR3, the HTBI primer set was used. One entry per CDR3 protein results from TCRdb running MiXCR on the multiplex PCR reads. The sample yields about 570,000 distinct CDR3 sequences, around 45% seen once. The sample comprised peripheral blood or thyroid tissue (not recorded which). The receptor set was obtained from an adult woman with Graves' disease, either hyperthyroidism or ophthalmopathy (not recorded which).

This clonotype showed up many times. The chain recombines TRBV7-9 with TRBJ2-2; tentatively, D is TRBD1 (6 bases). This CDR3 is 17 amino acids long. CDR1 is SEHNR and CDR2 is FQNEAQ in the germline V gene (reference sequence). V lost 3 bases and J lost 6, with 20 bases in between. The CDR3 coding sequence is TGTGCCAGCAGCTTGTACGGACAGCCCGGTCGCGCCGGGGAGCTGTTTTTT. As protein: CASSLYGQPGRAGELFF.

This clonotype came up many times. This chain links TRBV19 with TRBJ1-5; possible D gene TRBD1, 5 bases. The CDR3 loop spans 15 amino acids. With 3 bases removed from V and 4 bases from J, the gap between germline ends came to 13 bases. The germline V gene has CDR1 LNHDA and CDR2 SQIVND (reference sequence). The CDR3 reads CASSIFGGGNQPQHF. The CDR3 bases are TGTGCCAGTAGTATTTTCGGGGGAGGGAATCAGCCCCAGCATTTT.

This clonotype came up many times. This chain links TRBV7-9 with TRBJ1-1, with 9 positions matching TRBD1. Trimming took 4 bases from V and 4 from J; bases not matched to a gene: 4. Germline CDR1 SEHNR, CDR2 FQNEAQ (reference sequence). This CDR3 is 14 amino acids long. The CDR3 loop is CASSSGQGITEAFF. CDR3 nucleotide sequence: TGTGCCAGCAGCTCAGGACAGGGGATCACTGAAGCTTTCTTT.

This clonotype was seen repeatedly, ten times or more. The chain has TRBV7-2 and TRBJ2-7; TRBD1 agrees at 10 bases. The CDR3 extends over 14 amino acids. The germline V gene has CDR1 SGHTA and CDR2 FQGNSA. The J segment lost 4 bases and the V segment lost 3 bases, leaving 3 bases of the junction unmatched. CDR3 nucleotide sequence: TGTGCCAGCAGCTTGACGGACAGGGGGTACGAGCAGTACTTC. Amino acid sequence: CASSLTDRGYEQYF. Based on the CDR3 plus reference TRBV7-2 and TRBJ2-7, the full variable domain is GAGVSQSPSNKVTEKGKDVELRCDPISGHTALYWYRQSLGQGLEFLIYFQGNSAPDKSGLPSDRFSAERTGGSVSTLTIQRTQQEDSAVYLCASSLTDRGYEQYFGPGTRLTVT.

This clonotype was detected only a few times. J is TRBJ1-4 and V is TRBV10-2; D may be TRBD1 (6 bases). From germline, CDR1 is WSHSY and CDR2 SAAADI. V lost 10 bases and J 8 bases, leaving 14 bases between the germline ends. The CDR3 length is 12 residues. This CDR3 is CATRGDNEKLFF. CDR3 nucleotide sequence: TGCGCCACGCGCGGGGACAACGAAAAACTGTTTTTT.

This clonotype was found many times. This sequence joins TRBV6-5 and TRBJ2-5, with 10 positions matching TRBD2. Germline CDR1 and CDR2: MNHEY and SVGAGI. This CDR3 has 17 amino acids. The junction had 13 bases not matched to a gene; V was cut back by 5 bases and J by 4 bases. CDR3 amino acids: CASSQTGTSVRGETQYF. The CDR3 nucleotides are TGTGCCAGCAGTCAAACCGGGACTAGCGTTCGGGGAGAGACCCAGTACTTC.

This chain uses TRBV2 with TRBJ1-4; a weak D match, TRBD1 (6 bases). Per germline, CDR1 SNHLY and CDR2 FYNNEI. V was clipped by 6 bases and J by 8 bases, with 13 bases between them. This CDR3 region has 13 residues. The CDR3 DNA follows: TGTGCCAGCAGAGATAGGACAGAGGAAAAACTGTTTTTT. It translates to CASRDRTEEKLFF.

CDR3: CASGPLPGPYTF. In nucleotides, the CDR3 is TGTGCTAGTGGTCCCCTACCGGGACCCTACACCTTC. The V and J genes are TRBV12-5 and TRBJ1-2, with D tentatively TRBD1 (5 bases). Germline V gene sequence: CDR1 LGHNT, CDR2 FRNRAP. This CDR3 contains 12 residues. Trimming removed 5 bases at V and 10 bases at J, with 14 bases between.

In the case of this clonotype: This clone may be a read error of a much larger clone one base away. V gene TRBV6-1 combines with J gene TRBJ2-2; D unclear. This CDR3 is 14 amino acids long. Germline lookup yields CDR1 MNHNS and CDR2 SASEGT. In nucleotides, the CDR3 is TGTGTCAGCAGGTCTGCGGAGAACACCGGGGAGCTGTTTTTT. This gives the protein CVSRSAENTGELFF.

This clonotype came up a few times. The V and J genes are TRBV18 and TRBJ1-1; TRBD1 might be the D (5 bases). V lost 6 bases, J lost 10 bases, and 15 bases lay in between. The CDR3 is 12 amino acids. The germline CDR1 and CDR2 sequences are KGHSH and LQKENI. CDR3 DNA: TGTGCCAGCTCGCGGGACGGACTAAGAGCTTTCTTT. This codes for CASSRDGLRAFF.

This clonotype was seen at least ten times. The rearrangement joins TRBV2 to TRBJ2-5; no clear D. The CDR3 covers 14 residues. Per the germline V gene, CDR1 is SNHLY and CDR2 is FYNNEI. V lost 5 bases and J lost 2, with 12 bases in between. The CDR3 here is CASSRQLPQETQYF. CDR3 in DNA: TGTGCCAGCAGTCGGCAGCTACCACAAGAGACCCAGTACTTC.

This clonotype was picked up a small number of times. The chain is built from TRBV28 and TRBJ2-7; TRBD2 matches 8 bases. Looked up from germline, CDR1 is MDHEN and CDR2 is SYDVKM. This CDR3 region has 14 residues. Trimming removed 4 bases from V and 7 bases from J; junction bases left unmatched: 9. The CDR3 loop is CASSSRGGSGEQYF. CDR3 DNA: TGTGCCAGCAGTTCCCGCGGGGGGTCCGGGGAGCAGTACTTC.

Regarding this clonotype: An end of the junction does not agree with germline; a read error may underlie this. The chain recombines TRBV10-2 with TRBJ2-7, with unresolved D. There are 15 residues in the CDR3. CDR1 is WSHSY and CDR2 is SAAADI in the germline V gene. For the CDR3, the DNA is TGTGCCAGCAGTGAAATCCGGGCGGTAGACTACGAGCAGTACTTC. It yields the protein CASSEIRAVDYEQYF.

The V gene is TRBV5-1, the J gene TRBJ2-5; tentative D call: TRBD2 (8 bases). The CDR3 covers 16 residues. Germline loops: CDR1 SGHRS, CDR2 YFSETQ. Trimming shortened V by 4 bases and J by 4 bases, and 20 bases separated the two germline ends. CDR3 in amino acids: CASSPGTAGVGETQYF. The CDR3, as DNA: TGCGCCAGCAGCCCCGGGACAGCGGGAGTCGGAGAGACCCAGTACTTC.

In nucleotides, the CDR3 is TGTGCCAGCAGCGTAGGAGGGTTGAGCAATCAGCCCCAGCATTTT. Translated: CASSVGGLSNQPQHF. The J gene is TRBJ1-5, the V gene TRBV9, with no clear D. Germline V gene sequence: CDR1 SGDLS, CDR2 YYNGEE. Trimming removed 0 bases from V and 1 base from J, with 8 bases in between. The CDR3 length is 15 residues.

This clonotype was observed many times. The chain is built from TRBV7-8 and TRBJ2-2, with 7 bases aligning to TRBD1. Per the germline V gene, CDR1 is SGHVS and CDR2 is FQNEAQ. The CDR3 spans 15 residues. V shed 5 bases, J shed 3 bases, and the junction held 6 bases outside the gene matches. The CDR3 protein is CASSLHGQDTGELFF. In nucleotides, the CDR3 is TGTGCCAGCAGCCTCCACGGACAGGACACCGGGGAGCTGTTTTTT. The whole variable domain, filled in from reference TRBV7-8 and TRBJ2-2, reads GAGVSQSPRYKVAKRGQDVALRCDPISGHVSLFWYQQALGQGPEFLTYFQNEAQLDKSGLPSDRFFAERPEGSVSTLKIQRTQQEDSAVYLCASSLHGQDTGELFFGEGSRLTVL.

This clonotype has a single count. The rearrangement uses TRBV29-1 and TRBJ2-7; the D gene is possibly TRBD2 (5 bases). V lost 1 base to trimming and J lost 3 bases, with 19 bases between them. The CDR3 extends over 16 amino acids. Germline V gene lookup returns CDR1 SQVTM and CDR2 ANQGSEA. DNA of the CDR3: TGCAGCGTTGAAGGGAGGCTTAACGGTCAGCTCTACGAGCAGTACTTC. Its protein is CSVEGRLNGQLYEQYF.

This clonotype was detected ten times or more. J is TRBJ2-7 and V is TRBV10-3; 9 bases match TRBD1. CDR1 and CDR2 from the germline V gene are ENHRY and SYGVKD. The CDR3 extends over 16 amino acids. V dropped 0 bases and J dropped 1; count of bases not matched to a gene: 4. The CDR3 loop reads CAISESWGTGSYEQYF. The CDR3 region has the DNA TGTGCCATCAGTGAGTCCTGGGGGACAGGGTCCTACGAGCAGTACTTC.

The table lists this clonotype with many counts. This chain links TRBV7-4 with TRBJ2-7; 7 nucleotides line up with TRBD1. Germline loops: CDR1 SGHVT, CDR2 SQSDAQ. V trimming: 5 bases; J trimming: 2 bases; junction bases outside the gene matches: 6. CDR3 length equals 14 residues. This CDR3 is CASSGWTGPYEQYF. CDR3 bases: TGTGCCAGCAGCGGCTGGACAGGCCCCTACGAGCAGTACTTC.

This clonotype was recorded a few times. V is TRBV10-3 and J is TRBJ1-5; no clear D gene. This CDR3 comprises 13 residues. Germline V gives CDR1 ENHRY, CDR2 SYGVKD. The germline V and J ends were trimmed by 4 bases and 5 bases, with 9 bases remaining between them. CDR3 sequence: CAISVDPHQPQHF. Here the CDR3 DNA reads TGTGCCATCAGTGTGGACCCCCATCAGCCCCAGCATTTT.

In its sample, this clonotype was seen a few times. This may be a read error: a much more frequent sequence differs by one nucleotide. The chain joins TRBV9 to TRBJ1-4; a possible D gene is TRBD1 (6 bases). With 3 bases removed from V and 10 bases from J, the gap between germline ends came to 19 bases. This CDR3 has 15 amino acids. Germline V lookup: CDR1 SGDLS, CDR2 YYNGEE. The CDR3 region has the DNA TGTGCCAGCAGCGGGTACAGGGAACAAAGAGGAAAACTGTTTTTT. It yields the protein CASSGYREQRGKLFF.

This clonotype is a singleton in its sample. The V call is TRBV10-3, the J call TRBJ2-5; 7 nucleotides agree with TRBD2. The CDR3 is 15 residues long. Per germline, CDR1 ENHRY and CDR2 SYGVKD. With 9 bases clipped from V and 4 bases from J, the junction kept 14 bases outside the gene matches. The CDR3 region has the DNA TGTGCCATTCACAGCACCGGGGAGGGAAGAGAGACCCAGTACTTC. The encoded protein is CAIHSTGEGRETQYF.

This clonotype occurred many times. CDR3 protein: CASSQDRQVIYEQYF. In DNA form, the CDR3 reads TGCGCCAGCAGCCAAGATCGACAGGTGATCTACGAGCAGTACTTC. This sequence joins TRBV4-1 and TRBJ2-7; D is possibly TRBD1 (6 bases). This CDR3 comprises 15 residues. CDR1 and CDR2 from the germline V gene are MGHRA and YSYEKL. V dropped 0 bases and J dropped 3 bases, with 12 bases sitting between them.

This clonotype has only a few counts. The V and J genes are TRBV28 and TRBJ1-5; D is undetermined. Germline V gene lookup returns CDR1 MDHEN and CDR2 SYDVKM. This CDR3 has 18 residues. Deletions cut 5 bases from V and 0 bases from J, with 20 bases between. The CDR3 region has the DNA TGTGCCAGCAGTCCACCCTCGCCAGCGACCTATAGCAATCAGCCCCAGCATTTT. Its protein is CASSPPSPATYSNQPQHF.

This clonotype was counted at least ten times. The chain employs TRBV10-3 and TRBJ2-2, with TRBD2 matching over 10 bases. The trim removed 10 bases at V and 3 bases at J, leaving 17 bases unmatched. There are 18 residues in the CDR3. CDR1 and CDR2 from the germline V gene are ENHRY and SYGVKD. This CDR3 reads CASQTGAGGPSDTGELFF. The CDR3 DNA follows: TGTGCCAGCCAAACCGGAGCGGGAGGGCCATCTGACACCGGGGAGCTGTTTTTT.

This clonotype was observed many times. V usage is TRBV6-1 and J usage is TRBJ2-7; 8 nucleotides agree with TRBD2. CDR3 length: 14 amino acids. The germline V gene has CDR1 MNHNS and CDR2 SASEGT. J gave up 2 bases and V 4 bases, and 4 bases lay outside the gene matches. The CDR3 protein is CASSVLAGPYEQYF. Written as DNA, the CDR3 is TGTGCCAGCAGTGTATTAGCGGGACCCTACGAGCAGTACTTC.

This clonotype was recorded once. This chain connects TRBV20-1 to TRBJ2-7; 10 positions agree with TRBD2. J gave up 2 bases and V 6 bases, and 7 bases lay outside the gene matches. CDR3 length: 14 amino acids. Germline CDR1 DFQATT, CDR2 SNEGSKA (reference sequence). The CDR3 loop is CSAPTSGVTYEQYF. Written as DNA, the CDR3 is TGCAGTGCCCCAACTAGCGGGGTTACCTACGAGCAGTACTTC.

This clonotype was counted at least ten times. This chain joins TRBV15 and TRBJ1-2; no definite D call. Germline V gene sequence: CDR1 LNHNV, CDR2 YYDKDF (reference sequence). Trimming stripped 0 bases from V and 1 base from J, with 3 bases between. The CDR3 spans 13 residues. CDR3 in amino acids: CATSRDNNYGYTF. The DNA of the CDR3 is TGTGCCACCAGCAGAGATAATAACTATGGCTACACCTTC.